The 2 T cell receptor beta chains below come from one sample, sequenced in a study of T cell repertoires in cytomegalovirus infection. These receptors lack a known antigen. MiXCR, run by TCRdb on the reads, gives a single entry per CDR3 protein. The sample carries more than 300,000 distinct CDR3 sequences, about 34% recorded once. The specimen was cultured PBMCs, collected from culture after CMV antigen stimulation. Every receptor here comes from a human donor in good health (CMV status not recorded). Some clones in this sample may be carry-over from other donors' samples.

This clonotype was counted between two and nine times. The J gene is TRBJ2-3, the V gene TRBV7-8, with D tentatively TRBD2 (6 bases). Trimming took off 1 base at V and 5 bases at J, with 16 bases between the two ends. The germline V gene encodes CDR1 SGHVS and CDR2 FQNEAQ. The CDR3 spans 16 residues. The chain's CDR3 is CASSLVGGAGGDTQYF. As DNA, the CDR3 is TGTGCCAGCAGCTTAGTCGGCGGGGCCGGAGGAGATACGCAGTATTTT.

This chain connects TRBV5-6 to TRBJ1-3; D call uncertain. Germline V lookup: CDR1 SGHDT, CDR2 YYEEEE. This CDR3 region has 17 residues. V was clipped by 3 bases and J by 0 bases, with 16 bases between them. CDR3: CASSYTLTLTSGNTIYF. CDR3 sequence (DNA): TGTGCCAGCAGCTATACCCTGACACTAACCTCTGGAAACACCATATATTTT.